This T cell receptor (beta chain) comes out of a study of STAT5B mutations in CD4+ large granular lymphocyte leukemia. Overall study context: The CDR3 'QG' motif was associated with a particular HLA allele among healthy donors.

The repertoire was sequenced with immunoSEQ multiplex PCR; TCRdb's copy has only in-frame clones and lacks some. Of about 26,000 clones listed, roughly three quarters are singletons. Notes on the study in general: Patient CD4-sorted repertoires stayed more clonal than healthy ones after leukemic-clone removal.

In the case of this clone: What it binds is unknown.

Trimming stripped 0 bases from V and 5 bases from J, with 13 bases between. The CDR3 totals 15 residues. Germline V CDR1 and CDR2: SEHNR, FQNEAQ (reference sequence). The sequence derives from a human donor in good health. The chain is built from TRBV7-9 and TRBJ2-5, with D possibly matching TRBD1 (6 bases). Specimen: CD4+ T cells from blood buffy coats. CDR3 sequence reads: CASSLAGGPRETQYF. Here the CDR3 DNA reads TGTGCCAGCAGCTTAGCAGGGGGACCCCGGGAGACCCAGTACTTC.